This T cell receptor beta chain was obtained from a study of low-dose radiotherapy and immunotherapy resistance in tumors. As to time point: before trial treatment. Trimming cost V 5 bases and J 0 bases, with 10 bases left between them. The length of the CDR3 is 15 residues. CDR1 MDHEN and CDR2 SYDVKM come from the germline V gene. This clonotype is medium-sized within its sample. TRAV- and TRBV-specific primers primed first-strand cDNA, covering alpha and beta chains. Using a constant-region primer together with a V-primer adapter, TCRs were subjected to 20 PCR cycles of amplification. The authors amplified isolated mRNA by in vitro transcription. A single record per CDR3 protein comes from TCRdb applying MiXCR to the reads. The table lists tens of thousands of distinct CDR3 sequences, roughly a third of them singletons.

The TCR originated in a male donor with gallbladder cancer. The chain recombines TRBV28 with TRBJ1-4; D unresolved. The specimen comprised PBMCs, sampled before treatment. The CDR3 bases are TGTGCCAGCAGTCGCTTATTTGCAACTAATGAAAAACTGTTTTTT. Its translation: CASSRLFATNEKLFF. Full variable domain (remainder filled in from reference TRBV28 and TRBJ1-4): DVKVTQSSRYLVKRTGEKVFLECVQDMDHENMFWYRQDPGLGLRLIYFSYDVKMKEKGDIPEGYSVSREKKERFSLILESASTNQTSMYLCASSRLFATNEKLFFGSGTQLSVL.